The entry below gives a single T cell receptor (beta chain) sequence along with its context. This clone was observed once. The antigen it binds to is not known. No quality values exist for individual bases; no much larger clone is one base distant. Taken from the germline V gene, the CDR1 and CDR2 loops are ENHRY and SYGVKD. Taken from cysteine to phenylalanine, the CDR3 has 14 residues. The DNA shown is the 42-base CDR3, in frame from base 1. Germline trimming: 3 bases from V, 6 bases from J; junction bases outside gene matches: 7. This entry is derived from a study of OX40 agonist ivuxolimab in advanced cancers. Study-level background: Ivuxolimab was an agonistic, fully human IgG2 monoclonal antibody directed against OX40 (CD134), a costimulatory receptor. In the dose-escalation cohort, around four fifths of patients were male, and the mean age was around 65 years with a range of roughly 20 to 85. Intravenous ivuxolimab was administered to patients every 2 weeks at six dose levels: 0.01, 0.1, 0.3, 1.5, 3 and 10 mg/kg. The monotherapy dose-escalation portion (N of about 57 patients) of the phase I ivuxolimab trial is reported in the paper. Patients were allowed to have had prior anti-PD-1, anti-PD-L1 or anti-CTLA-4 therapy, and around 43% of the dose-escalation patients had been treated with checkpoint inhibitors. Partial responses were achieved by three dose-escalation patients, of whom one had hepatocellular carcinoma and two had cutaneous melanoma. The purpose of peripheral TCRbeta sequencing was to test whether ivuxolimab changed TCR sequence diversity and led to clonal T-cell expansion. Of the approximately 50 dose-escalation patients, hepatocellular carcinoma was present in about 20, melanoma in roughly 15, renal cell carcinoma in 9 and head and neck cancer in 9.

General conclusions and limits of the study: On average, CD8+ T cells showed more expanded clones than CD4+ T cells after ivuxolimab. Which antigens the clonally expanded peripheral T cells were specific for was not determined. Low levels of normalized T-cell clonal expansion were also seen in some patients who did not respond. In the 0.1-3.0 mg/kg groups, partial responders were among the patients with the lowest normalized peripheral clonal expansion, particularly in CD8+ T cells. At doses of 0.1 to 3.0 mg/kg, clonal expansion of both CD4+ and CD8+ blood T cells was observed from baseline to week 6.

Genomic DNA was extracted from sorted cells for sequencing of the TCRbeta CDR3 region. The immunoSEQ Assay was used for sequencing of TCRbeta CDR3 regions. The source is immuneACCESS, and TCRdb retained only in-frame sequences with V and J called. Part of the clones is not carried over; for the studies checked, unresolved V genes explain less than half of this, and the remainder is unexplained. This sample is represented by approximately 35,000 clones; more than 60% of them were singletons. 11% of the sample is in the top ten clones. Patients with a history of autoimmune disease or receiving systemic immunosuppression were excluded from the trial. In every dose cohort, peripheral blood was drawn for TCR sequencing at baseline, cycle 4 day 1, and cycle 7 day 1. The samples were drawn from a first-in-human, open-label, multicenter phase I dose-escalation trial of ivuxolimab. Adults with locally advanced or metastatic head and neck squamous cell, hepatocellular, melanoma or renal cell carcinoma were enrolled in the trial. Before TCR sequencing, CD4+ and CD8+ T cells were separately sorted from peripheral blood.

Source: CD4+ or CD8+ T cells sorted from blood, taken in a trial of the OX40 agonist ivuxolimab. This clonotype originated in an adult with an advanced solid tumor such as melanoma, head and neck, liver or kidney cancer. The chain is encoded by TRBV10-3 joined to TRBJ1-1, with 7 bases matching TRBD1. The DNA reads as follows: TGTGCCATCAGTGACTCGACAGGGAGGTCTGAAGCTTTCTTT. Its protein reads: CAISDSTGRSEAFF.